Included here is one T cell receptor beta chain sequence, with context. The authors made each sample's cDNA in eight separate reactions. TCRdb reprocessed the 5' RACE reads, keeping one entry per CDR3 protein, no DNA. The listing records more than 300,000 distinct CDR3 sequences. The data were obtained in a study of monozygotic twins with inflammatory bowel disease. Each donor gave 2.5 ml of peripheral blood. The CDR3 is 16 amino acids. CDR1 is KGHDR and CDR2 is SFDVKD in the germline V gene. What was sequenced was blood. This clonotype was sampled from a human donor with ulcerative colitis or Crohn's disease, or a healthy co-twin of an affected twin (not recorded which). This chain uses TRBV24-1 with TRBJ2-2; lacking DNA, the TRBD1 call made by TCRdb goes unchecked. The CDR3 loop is CATSDPLGTGTGELFF.